This TCR beta chain was sequenced in a study of Tregs in tolerant kidney transplant recipients. General study findings and limits: Biological reproducibility was not directly addressed in this study.

This clone showed up just a few times. Its antigen is undetermined. Thawed PBMCs were FACS-sorted into unstimulated CD4+CD25+CD127- regulatory T cells, CD4+CD25- non-regulatory cells, CD4 and CD8 cells. Repertoires were generated with immunoSEQ multiplex PCR, while TCRdb's copy carries only in-frame clones and drops some. The repertoire holds tens of thousands of clones, with approximately 94% as singletons. The sequencing here drew on CD4+ T cells from blood, taken before the transplant. This TCR derives from a human donor who received a combined kidney and bone marrow transplant.

CDR3 region: CASKRAGGPTDTQYF. CDR3 sequence (DNA): TGTGCCAGTAAGAGGGCGGGAGGGCCCACAGATACGCAGTATTTT. This sequence joins TRBV19 and TRBJ2-3; 9 nucleotides line up with TRBD2. V shed 7 bases, J shed 2 bases, and the junction held 7 bases outside the gene matches. This CDR3 is built from 15 residues. Germline CDR1 LNHDA, CDR2 SQIVND (reference sequence).